Given below is one TCR beta chain in context. Its cognate antigen is unknown. Assay: immunoSEQ multiplex PCR; the TCRdb copy retains only in-frame clones and omits some. The profile covers some 60,000 clones, with about nine tenths appearing a single time and 2.5% to 3% taken by the ten largest. The entry originates in a study of a mutant IDH1 vaccine in newly diagnosed glioma. Turning to the study itself: The treated population exhibited a male proportion of roughly 60%, a female proportion of 37.5%, and a mean age of roughly 41 years.

With 4 bases clipped from V and 5 bases from J, the junction kept 11 bases outside the gene matches. In germline, CDR1 is MGHRA, CDR2 YSYEKL. The CDR3 length is 17 residues. The time point was: baseline, week 1 (first vaccination visit). Described treatment: pre-vaccination baseline after standard-of-care therapy. Study-wide results and limits: Seemingly, pseudoprogression had no relation to changes in the top peripheral T cell clonotypes.

This chain uses TRBV4-1 with TRBJ2-1; 10 bases line up with TRBD1. Sequences were derived from PBMCs, sampled from a glioma patient treated with radiotherapy, temozolomide or both. The receptor was derived from a man aged 50 to 59 with glioma. CDR3 sequence (DNA): TGCGCCAGCAGCCGAGTGACAGGGGGCCTCTCTAACAATGAGCAGTTCTTC. Residues: CASSRVTGGLSNNEQFF.